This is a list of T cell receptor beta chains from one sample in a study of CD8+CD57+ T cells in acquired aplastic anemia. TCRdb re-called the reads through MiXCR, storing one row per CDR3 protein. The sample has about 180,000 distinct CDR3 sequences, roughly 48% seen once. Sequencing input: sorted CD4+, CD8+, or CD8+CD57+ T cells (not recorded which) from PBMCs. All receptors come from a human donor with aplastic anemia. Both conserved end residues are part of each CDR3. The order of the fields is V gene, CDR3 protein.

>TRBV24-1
CATSDSLAGGPHNEQFF
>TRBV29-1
CSVTGKGETQYF
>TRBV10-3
CAIRTNSEAFF
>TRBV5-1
CASSPGDYGYTF
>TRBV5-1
CASSSPQGSIGELFF
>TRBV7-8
CASSFGTANNQPQHF
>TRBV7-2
CASRDVQGSEQYF
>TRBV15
CATRKRGPFTDTQYF
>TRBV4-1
CASSQDWETQYF
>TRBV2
CASSGSGLAGAEQYF
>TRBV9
CASSPQQGLVEAFF
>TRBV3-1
CASSKTGRLGPNYGYTF
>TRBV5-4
CASTSTSGGFANTGELFF
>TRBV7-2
CASSSSRSYGYTF
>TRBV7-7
CASSLPPCNEQFF
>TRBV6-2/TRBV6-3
CASSYKGNYGYTF
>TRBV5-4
CASSFFEGTTVHQPQHF
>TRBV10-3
CAIGTDRELFF
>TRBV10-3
CAISGAGGPHTEAFF
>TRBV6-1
CASSSLQGYGYTF
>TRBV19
CATGRGGGNGYTF
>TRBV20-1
CSASGDSQETQYF
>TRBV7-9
CASSASSSYNEQFF
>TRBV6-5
CASSYSGLEAFF
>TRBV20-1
CSARAGGGSSLAQYF
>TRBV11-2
CASSLVVSGGDNEQFF
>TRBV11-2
CASSLDSGIYEQYF
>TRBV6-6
CASSYSRHEGYGYTF